This entry describes one TCR beta chain. It lacks a known antigen. The input lacks base qualities; no much larger clone sits a single base away. CDR3 length: 13 amino acids, cysteine to phenylalanine. CDR3 DNA only is kept here, 39 bases in frame from base 1. At the junction V is shortened by 8 bases and J by 11 bases; bases outside the gene matches: 11. CDR1 SGHAT and CDR2 FQNNGV are derived from the germline V gene. This sample is drawn from a study of neoadjuvant anti-PD-1 for oral cavity cancer (dated by TCRdb to the early 2020s). Context from the whole study: Before curative-intent surgical resection, most patients were given three to four biweekly doses of nivolumab at 3 mg/kg. Patients without progression received a fourth nivolumab dose around day 43 and underwent definitive surgical resection on days 50-56. Responders were defined as patients with complete response, partial response or stable disease by RECIST 1.1; non-responders were defined as patients with progression. There were roughly 13 patients in the parent correlative cohort, and the response rate was 33%.

The time point label on this specimen signifies: before neoadjuvant nivolumab. Patients had been newly diagnosed with stage II-IVA oral cavity squamous cell carcinoma, and no prior systemic or radiation treatment had been given to the patients. The cohort was composed of patients with HPV-negative, locally advanced oral cavity squamous cell carcinoma. No culture maintenance or expansion was done, as the peripheral blood mononuclear cells went straight to analysis. The samples were drawn from a longitudinal correlative study tied to a single-arm phase II trial testing neoadjuvant nivolumab in oral cavity squamous cell carcinoma. Genomic DNA-based TCRbeta sequencing was performed on subject-matched pre- and post-treatment PBMCs and tumors from three responders and three non-responders. Peripheral blood mononuclear cells were collected once before nivolumab treatment and again after treatment, at the time of surgery. The Maxwell RSC DNA from Cells kit was used to extract genomic DNA from PBMCs.

For deep sequencing, PBMC libraries mostly used about 500 ng of input genomic DNA, with six replicates for each sample. The immunoSEQ hsTCRbeta kit was used to prepare TCRbeta libraries, following the manufacturer's instructions. The completed libraries were mixed into a single pool at 3 nM, then sequenced with an Illumina NovaSeq 6000 S4 flow cell. The source study handled its data this way. The immunoSEQ Analyzer handled quality control and preprocessing of the raw data. The analysis was limited to productive rearrangements, and each clonotype was defined by a unique CDR3 amino acid sequence. Repertoire clonality was estimated as the Gini-Simpson index, which was calculated using the R package tcR. Student's t test was used to compare Gini indices, while Pearson correlation assessed associations with tumor size change. Not all clones reach the TCRdb copy of this immuneACCESS table, which keeps in-frame sequences only. Checked studies attribute under half of the gap to unresolved V genes and leave the rest unexplained. From that table come the V and J calls and clone size; the DNA was used to work out D and trimming. The sample data list 75,000 to 100,000 clones, and under 85% of these were observed just once. The ten largest make up about 2.9% of the sample.

What the authors observed across the whole study: A higher pretreatment blood Treg/Th17 ratio correlated with both higher pretreatment blood TCRbeta clonality and lower post-treatment tumor TCRbeta clonality. Only a few patients per response group were included in the TCR analyses, and the authors called for validation in larger cohorts. After neoadjuvant nivolumab, significantly higher T cell clonality (Gini index) was found within PBMCs in non-responders than in responders.

The TCR was taken from a person between 40 and 80 years old with oral cavity squamous cell carcinoma. Sample: PBMCs, taken before nivolumab (anti-PD-1) treatment. The V gene is TRBV11-2 and the J gene is TRBJ1-2; the junction holds 10 bases that match TRBD1. The CDR3 corresponds to CASAKTGGAVYTF. The DNA reads as follows: TGTGCCAGCGCAAAGACAGGGGGCGCGGTGTACACCTTC.